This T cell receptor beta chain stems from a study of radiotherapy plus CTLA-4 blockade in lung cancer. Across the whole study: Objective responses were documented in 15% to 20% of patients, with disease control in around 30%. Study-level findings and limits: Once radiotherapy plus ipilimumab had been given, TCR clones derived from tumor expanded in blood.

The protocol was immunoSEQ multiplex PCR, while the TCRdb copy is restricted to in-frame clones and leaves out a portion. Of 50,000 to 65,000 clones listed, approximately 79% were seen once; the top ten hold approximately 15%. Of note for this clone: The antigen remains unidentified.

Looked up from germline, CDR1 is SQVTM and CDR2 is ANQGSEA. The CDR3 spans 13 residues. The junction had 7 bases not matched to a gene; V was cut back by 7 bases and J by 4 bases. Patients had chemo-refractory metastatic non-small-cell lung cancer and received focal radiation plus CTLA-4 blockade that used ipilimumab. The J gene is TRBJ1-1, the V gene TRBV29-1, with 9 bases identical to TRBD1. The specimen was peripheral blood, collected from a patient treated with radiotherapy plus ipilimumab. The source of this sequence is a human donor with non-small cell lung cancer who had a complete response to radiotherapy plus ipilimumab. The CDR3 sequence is CSGIPGQGTEAFF. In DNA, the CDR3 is TGCAGCGGGATACCGGGACAGGGCACTGAAGCTTTCTTT.